A selection of T cell receptor beta chains follows, all from one sample in a study of T cells in Graves' hyperthyroidism and ophthalmopathy. TCRdb re-analysed the multiplex PCR reads in MiXCR, keeping a single row per CDR3 protein. The table includes 500,000 to 800,000 distinct CDR3 sequences, roughly 46% detected once. Sample: peripheral blood or thyroid tissue (not recorded which). These TCRs come from an adult man with Graves' disease, either hyperthyroidism or ophthalmopathy (not recorded which). Both conserved end residues are trimmed from each CDR3.

TRBV20-1,12,TRBJ2-7,SASPGTRTYEQY
TRBV7-9,13,TRBJ1-6,ASSENAGSNSPLH
TRBV20-1,13,TRBJ2-7,SARGFQGGSYEQY
TRBV10-3,11,TRBJ1-4,AIRRGAPEKLF
TRBV7-9,13,TRBJ1-1,ASSDRDRGRTEAF
TRBV4-1,11,TRBJ1-1,ASSQGWTGEAF
TRBV29-1,11,TRBJ2-5,SVGDNIQETQY
TRBV7-2,10,TRBJ1-1,ASSRDHTEAF
TRBV7-2,11,TRBJ1-6,ASSKGDNSPLH
TRBV29-1,11,TRBJ2-7,SVARRGASEQY
TRBV2,12,TRBJ2-5,ASSERTSVETQY
TRBV10-3,11,TRBJ2-7,AIREDQRGDSC
TRBV29-1,11,TRBJ2-5,SGSGGPGETQY
TRBV28,12,TRBJ1-5,ASSLHGQSRPQH
TRBV12-3/TRBV12-4,11,TRBJ1-4,ASTHSTNEKLF
TRBV9,14,TRBJ2-7,ASSVGAAGGAYEQY
TRBV7-9,15,TRBJ1-3,ASSARQGPAAGNTIY
TRBV7-8,14,TRBJ2-3,ASSLVGGLAPDTQY
TRBV5-6,13,TRBJ2-3,ASSLLGQSTDTQY
TRBV13,12,TRBJ1-6,ASSSEVVNSPLH
TRBV7-2,15,TRBJ2-7,ASSGWTSGGETNEQY
TRBV24-1,10,TRBJ1-1,ATRGGGTEAF
TRBV20-1,11,TRBJ1-1,SARVDSLTEAF
TRBV5-1,11,TRBJ2-2,ASNEGGTGELF
TRBV18,10,TRBJ1-2,ASSQDKNGYT
TRBV10-3,12,TRBJ1-1,AISTRQIGTEAF
TRBV7-9,13,TRBJ1-6,ASSTAGQNDSPLH
TRBV2,12,TRBJ2-5,ASSDGGGLETQY
TRBV10-3,11,TRBJ1-6,AISETDNSPLH
TRBV20-1,10,TRBJ1-4,SAPGRDEKLF
TRBV27,13,TRBJ1-2,ASSLLSAGGSGYT
TRBV10-2,15,TRBJ2-6,ASSGTSFRSGANVLT
TRBV10-3,14,TRBJ2-6,AISTTQSSGANVLT
TRBV2,13,TRBJ1-6,ASKQGSLANSPLH
TRBV2,13,TRBJ1-4,ASSEEMGNTEKLF
TRBV24-1,12,TRBJ1-5,ATSDPGDNQPQH
TRBV24-1,9,TRBJ2-2,ATTSAGELF
TRBV19,14,TRBJ1-5,ASKADRSYSNQPQH
TRBV29-1,11,TRBJ1-2,SVEVGLSYGYT
TRBV25-1,11,TRBJ1-2,ASRNDLNYGYT
TRBV7-2,11,TRBJ1-2,ASSPDQGTGYT
TRBV25-1,14,TRBJ2-5,ASSARWGAVQETQY